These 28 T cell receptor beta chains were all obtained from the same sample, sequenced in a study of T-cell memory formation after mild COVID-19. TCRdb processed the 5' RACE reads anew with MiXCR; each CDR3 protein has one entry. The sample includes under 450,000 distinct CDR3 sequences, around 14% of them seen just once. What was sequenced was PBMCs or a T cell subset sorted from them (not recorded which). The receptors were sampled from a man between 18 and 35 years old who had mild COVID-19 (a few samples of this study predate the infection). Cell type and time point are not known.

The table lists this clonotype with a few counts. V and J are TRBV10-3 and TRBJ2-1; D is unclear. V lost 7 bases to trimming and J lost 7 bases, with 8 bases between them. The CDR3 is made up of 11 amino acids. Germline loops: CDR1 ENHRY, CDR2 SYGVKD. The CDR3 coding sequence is TGTGCCATCATGTACTTTAATGAGCAGTTCTTC. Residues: CAIMYFNEQFF.

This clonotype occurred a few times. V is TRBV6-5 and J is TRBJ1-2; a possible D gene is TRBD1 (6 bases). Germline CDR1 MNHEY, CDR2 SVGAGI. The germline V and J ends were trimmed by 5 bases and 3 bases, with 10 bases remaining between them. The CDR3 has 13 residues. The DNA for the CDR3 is TGTGCCAGCAGTCCGGGGGCGGACTATGGCTACACCTTC. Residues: CASSPGADYGYTF.

CDR3 amino acids: CASTDLAGGRGDTQYF. CDR3 coding DNA: TGTGCCAGCACCGACCTAGCGGGGGGCCGAGGAGATACGCAGTATTTT. This rearrangement joins TRBV11-2 to TRBJ2-3; TRBD2 agrees at 11 bases. The germline V gene encodes CDR1 SGHAT and CDR2 FQNNGV. The CDR3 is made up of 16 amino acids. With V trimmed by 7 bases and J by 5 bases, 11 bases remained unmatched.

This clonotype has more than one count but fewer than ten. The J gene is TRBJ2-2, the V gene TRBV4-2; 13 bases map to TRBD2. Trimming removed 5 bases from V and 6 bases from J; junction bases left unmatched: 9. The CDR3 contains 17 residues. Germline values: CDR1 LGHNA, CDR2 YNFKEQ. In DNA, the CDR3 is TGTGCCAGCAGCGCACTAGCGGGGGGGCCTCAAGCCGGGGAGCTGTTTTTT. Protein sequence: CASSALAGGPQAGELFF.

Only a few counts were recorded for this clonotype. CDR3 sequence reads: CASSLRGIFF. The CDR3, as DNA: TGTGCCAGCAGTTTACGAGGGATATTCTTT. This chain links TRBV12-3 or TRBV12-4 with TRBJ1-1; D unclear. V dropped 2 bases and J dropped 14 bases, with 9 bases sitting between them. This CDR3 contains 10 residues.

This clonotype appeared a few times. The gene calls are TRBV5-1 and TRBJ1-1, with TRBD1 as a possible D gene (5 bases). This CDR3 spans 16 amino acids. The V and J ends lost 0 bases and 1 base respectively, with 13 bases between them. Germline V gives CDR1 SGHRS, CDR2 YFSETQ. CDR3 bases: TGCGCCAGCAGCTTGGATTGGGGGTCATGGAACACTGAAGCTTTCTTT. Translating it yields CASSLDWGSWNTEAFF.

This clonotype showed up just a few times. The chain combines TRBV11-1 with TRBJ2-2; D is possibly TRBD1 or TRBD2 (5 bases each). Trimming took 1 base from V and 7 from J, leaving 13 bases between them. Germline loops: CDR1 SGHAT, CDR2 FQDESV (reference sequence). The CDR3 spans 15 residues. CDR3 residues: CASSLGDRWHGELFF. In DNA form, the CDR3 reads TGTGCCAGCAGCTTAGGGGACCGTTGGCACGGGGAGCTGTTTTTT.

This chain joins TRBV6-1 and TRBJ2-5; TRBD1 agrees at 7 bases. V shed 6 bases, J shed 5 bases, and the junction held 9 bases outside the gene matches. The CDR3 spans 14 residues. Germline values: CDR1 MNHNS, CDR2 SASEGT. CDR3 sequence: CASSAQDRMETQYF. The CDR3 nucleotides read TGTGCCAGCAGCGCCCAGGACAGGATGGAGACCCAGTACTTC.

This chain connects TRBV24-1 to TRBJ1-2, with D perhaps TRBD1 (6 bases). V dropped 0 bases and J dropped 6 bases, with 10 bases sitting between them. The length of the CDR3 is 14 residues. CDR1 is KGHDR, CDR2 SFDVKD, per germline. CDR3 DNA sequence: TGTGCCACCAGTGATTTGCTACAGGGAAATGGCTACACCTTC. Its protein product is CATSDLLQGNGYTF.

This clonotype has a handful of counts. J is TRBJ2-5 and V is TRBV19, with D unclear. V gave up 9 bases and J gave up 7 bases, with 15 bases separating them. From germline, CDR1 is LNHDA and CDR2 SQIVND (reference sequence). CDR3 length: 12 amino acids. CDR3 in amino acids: CASNPGSGTQYF. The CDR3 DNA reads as TGTGCCAGCAACCCCGGGTCCGGGACCCAGTACTTC.

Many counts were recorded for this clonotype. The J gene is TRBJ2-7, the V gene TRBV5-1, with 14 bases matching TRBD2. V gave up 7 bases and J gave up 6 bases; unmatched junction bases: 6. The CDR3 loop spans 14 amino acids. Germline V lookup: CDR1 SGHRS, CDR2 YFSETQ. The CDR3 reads CASRTGLAGGEQYF. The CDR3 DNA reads TGCGCCAGCCGAACCGGACTAGCGGGGGGCGAGCAGTACTTC.

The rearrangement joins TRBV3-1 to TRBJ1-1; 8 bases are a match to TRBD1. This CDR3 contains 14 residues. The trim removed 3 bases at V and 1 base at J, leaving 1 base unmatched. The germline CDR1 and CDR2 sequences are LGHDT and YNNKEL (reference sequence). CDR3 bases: TGTGCCAGCAGCCAGCAGGGGGCGAACACTGAAGCTTTCTTT. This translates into CASSQQGANTEAFF.

The DNA for the CDR3 is TGCAGTGGTAGCGGGGGAGGCAATGAGCAGTTCTTC. Translating gives CSGSGGGNEQFF. This chain connects TRBV20-1 to TRBJ2-1; 9 nucleotides align to TRBD2. Germline V gene sequence: CDR1 DFQATT, CDR2 SNEGSKA (reference sequence). V trimming: 7 bases; J trimming: 6 bases; junction bases outside the gene matches: 4. The length of the CDR3 is 12 residues.

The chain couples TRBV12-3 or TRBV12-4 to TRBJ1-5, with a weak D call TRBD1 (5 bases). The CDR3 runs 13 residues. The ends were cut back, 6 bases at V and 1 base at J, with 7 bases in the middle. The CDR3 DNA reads TGTGCCAGCAGGGGGGACAGCAATCAGCCCCAGCATTTT. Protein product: CASRGDSNQPQHF.

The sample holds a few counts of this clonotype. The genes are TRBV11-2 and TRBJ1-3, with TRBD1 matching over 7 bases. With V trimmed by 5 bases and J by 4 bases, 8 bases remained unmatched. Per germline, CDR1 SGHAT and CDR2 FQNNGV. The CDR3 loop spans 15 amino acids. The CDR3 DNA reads TGTGCCAGCAGCGCCGGGACAGCTCCCGGAAACACCATATATTTT. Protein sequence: CASSAGTAPGNTIYF.

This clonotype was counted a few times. CDR3 sequence (DNA): TGTGCCAGCAGTCCAAGCGGGGGGGCCGGTCGGTCCTACAATGAGCAGTTCTTC. It specifies CASSPSGGAGRSYNEQFF. The rearrangement joins TRBV6-2 or TRBV6-3 to TRBJ2-1; 10 bases fit TRBD2. CDR1 is MNHEY and CDR2 is SVGEGT in the germline V gene. The CDR3 extends over 18 amino acids. Trimming took 5 bases from V and 1 from J; bases not matched to a gene: 11.

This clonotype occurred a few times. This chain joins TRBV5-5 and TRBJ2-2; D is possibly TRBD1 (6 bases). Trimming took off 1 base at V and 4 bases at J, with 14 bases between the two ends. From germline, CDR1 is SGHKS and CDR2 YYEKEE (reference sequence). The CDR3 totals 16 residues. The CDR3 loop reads CASSLYRESVTGELFF. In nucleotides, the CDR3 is TGTGCCAGCAGCTTGTACAGGGAGTCGGTCACCGGGGAGCTGTTTTTT.

The CDR3 protein is CASGLGNEAFF. The DNA for the CDR3 is TGTGCTAGTGGTTTGGGGAATGAAGCTTTCTTT. J is TRBJ1-1 and V is TRBV12-5, with D unresolved. With 1 base removed from V and 7 bases from J, the gap between germline ends came to 4 bases. Germline V gene lookup returns CDR1 LGHNT and CDR2 FRNRAP. The CDR3 is 11 residues long. Full variable domain (missing parts from reference TRBV12-5 and TRBJ1-1): DARVTQTPRHKVTEMGQEVTMRCQPILGHNTVFWYRQTMMQGLELLAYFRNRAPLDDSGMPKDRFSAEMPDATLATLKIQPSEPRDSAVYFCASGLGNEAFFGQGTRLTVV.

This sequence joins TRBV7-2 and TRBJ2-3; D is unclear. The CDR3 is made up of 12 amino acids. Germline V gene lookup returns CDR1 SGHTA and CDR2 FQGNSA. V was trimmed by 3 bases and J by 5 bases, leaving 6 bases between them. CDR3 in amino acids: CASSLMGDTQYF. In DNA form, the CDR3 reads TGTGCCAGCAGCTTGATGGGAGATACGCAGTATTTT.

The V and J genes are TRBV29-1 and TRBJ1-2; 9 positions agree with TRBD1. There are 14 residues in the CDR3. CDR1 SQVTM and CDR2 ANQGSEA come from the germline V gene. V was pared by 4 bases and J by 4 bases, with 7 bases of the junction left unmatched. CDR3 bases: TGCAGCGTTGGCATGGGACAGGGAGGCTATGGCTACACCTTC. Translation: CSVGMGQGGYGYTF.

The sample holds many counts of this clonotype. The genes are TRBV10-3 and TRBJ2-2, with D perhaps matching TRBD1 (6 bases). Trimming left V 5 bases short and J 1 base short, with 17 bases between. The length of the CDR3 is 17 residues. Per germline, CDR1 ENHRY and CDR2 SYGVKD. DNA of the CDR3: TGTGCCATCAGTAAGACCGCAGGGGACCAGAACACCGGGGAGCTGTTTTTT. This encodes CAISKTAGDQNTGELFF.

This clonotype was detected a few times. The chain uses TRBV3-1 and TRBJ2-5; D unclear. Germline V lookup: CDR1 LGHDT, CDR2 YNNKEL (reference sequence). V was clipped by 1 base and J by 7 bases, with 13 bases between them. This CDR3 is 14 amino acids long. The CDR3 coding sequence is TGTGCCAGCAGCCAAGTAGGTAGCCCCGGGACCCAGTACTTC. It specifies CASSQVGSPGTQYF.

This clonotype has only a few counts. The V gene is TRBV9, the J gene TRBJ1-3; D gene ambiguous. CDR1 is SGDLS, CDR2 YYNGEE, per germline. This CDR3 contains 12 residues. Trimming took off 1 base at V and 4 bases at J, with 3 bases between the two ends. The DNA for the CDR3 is TGTGCCAGCAGCGTATCCGGAAACACCATATATTTT. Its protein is CASSVSGNTIYF.

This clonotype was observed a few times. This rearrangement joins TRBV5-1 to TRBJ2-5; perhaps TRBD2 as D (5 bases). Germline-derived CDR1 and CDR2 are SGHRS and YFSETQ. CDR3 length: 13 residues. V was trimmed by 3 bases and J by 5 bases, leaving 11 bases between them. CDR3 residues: CASSSDPGETQYF. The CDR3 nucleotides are TGCGCCAGCAGCTCGGACCCGGGGGAGACCCAGTACTTC.

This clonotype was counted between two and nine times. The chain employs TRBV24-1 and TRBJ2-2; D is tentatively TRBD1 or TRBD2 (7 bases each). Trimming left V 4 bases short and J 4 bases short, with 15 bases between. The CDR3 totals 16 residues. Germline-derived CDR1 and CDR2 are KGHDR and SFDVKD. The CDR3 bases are TGTGCCACCAGTGACCAGACAGGGAGGGGCACCGGGGAGCTGTTTTTT. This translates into CATSDQTGRGTGELFF.

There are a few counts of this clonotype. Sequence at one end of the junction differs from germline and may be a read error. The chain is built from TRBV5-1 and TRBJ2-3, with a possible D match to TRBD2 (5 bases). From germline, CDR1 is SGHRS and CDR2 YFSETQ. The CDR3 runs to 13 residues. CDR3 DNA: TGTGCCAGCAGCCCGGGAAACACAGATACGCAGTATTTT. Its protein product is CASSPGNTDTQYF. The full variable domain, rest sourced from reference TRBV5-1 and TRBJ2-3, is KAGVTQTPRYLIKTRGQQVTLSCSPISGHRSVSWYQQTPGQGLQFLFEYFSETQRNKGNFPGRFSGRQFSNSRSEMNVSTLELGDSALYLCASSPGNTDTQYFGPGTRLTVL.

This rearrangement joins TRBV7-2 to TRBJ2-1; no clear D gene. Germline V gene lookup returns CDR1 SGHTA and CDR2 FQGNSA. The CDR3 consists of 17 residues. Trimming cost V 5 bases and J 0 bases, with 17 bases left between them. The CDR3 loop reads CASSGRVRILSYNEQFF. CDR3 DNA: TGTGCCAGCAGCGGTCGGGTCAGGATCCTCTCCTACAATGAGCAGTTCTTC.

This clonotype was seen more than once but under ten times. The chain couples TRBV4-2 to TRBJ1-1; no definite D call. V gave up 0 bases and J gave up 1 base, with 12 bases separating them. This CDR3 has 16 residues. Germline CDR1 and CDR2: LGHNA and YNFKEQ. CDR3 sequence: CASSQEFTQANTEAFF. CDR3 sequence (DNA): TGTGCCAGCAGCCAAGAATTCACACAAGCGAACACTGAAGCTTTCTTT.